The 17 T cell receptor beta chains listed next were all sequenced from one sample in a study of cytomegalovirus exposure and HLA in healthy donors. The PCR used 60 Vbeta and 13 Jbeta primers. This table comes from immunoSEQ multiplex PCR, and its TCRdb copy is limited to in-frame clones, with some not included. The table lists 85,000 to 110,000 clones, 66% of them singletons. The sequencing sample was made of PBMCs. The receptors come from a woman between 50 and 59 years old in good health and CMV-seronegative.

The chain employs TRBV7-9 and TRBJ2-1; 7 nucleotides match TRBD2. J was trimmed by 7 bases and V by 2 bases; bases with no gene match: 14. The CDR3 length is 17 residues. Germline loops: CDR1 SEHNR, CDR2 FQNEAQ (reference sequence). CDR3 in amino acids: CASSLSGSGVSRNEQFF. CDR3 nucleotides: TGTGCCAGCAGCTTATCGGGCAGCGGGGTATCGAGGAATGAGCAGTTCTTC. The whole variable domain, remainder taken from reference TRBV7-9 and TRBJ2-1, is DTGVSQNPRHKITKRGQNVTFRCDPISEHNRLYWYRQTLGQGPEFLTYFQNEAQLEKSRLLSDRFSAERPKGSFSTLEIQRTEQGDSAMYLCASSLSGSGVSRNEQFFGPGTRLTVL.

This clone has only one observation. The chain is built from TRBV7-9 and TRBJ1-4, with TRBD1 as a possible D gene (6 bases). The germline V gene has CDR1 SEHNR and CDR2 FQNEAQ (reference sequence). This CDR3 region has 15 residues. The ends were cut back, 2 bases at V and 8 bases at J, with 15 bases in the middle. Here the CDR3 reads CASSLIGTNQEKLFF. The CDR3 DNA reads TGTGCCAGCAGCTTAATAGGGACAAATCAAGAAAAACTGTTTTTT.

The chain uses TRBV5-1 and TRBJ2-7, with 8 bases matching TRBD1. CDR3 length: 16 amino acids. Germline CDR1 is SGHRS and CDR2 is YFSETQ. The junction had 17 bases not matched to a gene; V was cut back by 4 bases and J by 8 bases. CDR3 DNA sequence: TGCGCCAGCAGCGCGGGGACCTCAGGGGGCGGTCGTAAGCAGTACTTC. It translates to CASSAGTSGGGRKQYF. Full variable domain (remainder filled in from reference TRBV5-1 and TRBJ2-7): KAGVTQTPRYLIKTRGQQVTLSCSPISGHRSVSWYQQTPGQGLQFLFEYFSETQRNKGNFPGRFSGRQFSNSRSEMNVSTLELGDSALYLCASSAGTSGGGRKQYFGPGTRLTVT.

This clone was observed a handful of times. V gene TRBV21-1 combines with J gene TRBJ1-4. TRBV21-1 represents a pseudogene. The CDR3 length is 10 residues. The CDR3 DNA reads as TGTGCCAGCAGCAAGAGGCTAGTTTTTTTT. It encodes CASSKRLVFF.

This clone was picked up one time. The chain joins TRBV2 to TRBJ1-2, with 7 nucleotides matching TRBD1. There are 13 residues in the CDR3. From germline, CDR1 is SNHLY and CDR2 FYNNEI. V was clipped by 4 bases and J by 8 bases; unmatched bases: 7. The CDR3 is CASSGDSQGGYTF. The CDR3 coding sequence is TGTGCCAGCAGTGGGGACAGCCAAGGGGGCTACACCTTC. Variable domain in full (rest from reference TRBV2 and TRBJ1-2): EPEVTQTPSHQVTQMGQEVILRCVPISNHLYFYWYRQILGQKVEFLVSFYNNEISEKSEIFDDQFSVERPDGSNFTLKIRSTKLEDSAMYFCASSGDSQGGYTFGSGTRLTVV.

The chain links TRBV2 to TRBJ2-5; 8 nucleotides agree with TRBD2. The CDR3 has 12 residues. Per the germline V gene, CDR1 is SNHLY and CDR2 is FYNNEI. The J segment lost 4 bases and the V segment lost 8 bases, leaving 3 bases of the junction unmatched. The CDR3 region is CASRGGGETQYF. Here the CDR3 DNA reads TGTGCCAGCCGGGGGGGTGGAGAGACCCAGTACTTC.

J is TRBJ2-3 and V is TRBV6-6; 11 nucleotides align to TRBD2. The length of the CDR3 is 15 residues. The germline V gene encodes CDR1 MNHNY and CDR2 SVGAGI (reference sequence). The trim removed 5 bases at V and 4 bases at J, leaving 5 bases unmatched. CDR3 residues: CASSSSGRGADTQYF. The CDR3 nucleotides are TGTGCCAGCAGTAGTAGCGGGAGGGGCGCAGATACGCAGTATTTT.

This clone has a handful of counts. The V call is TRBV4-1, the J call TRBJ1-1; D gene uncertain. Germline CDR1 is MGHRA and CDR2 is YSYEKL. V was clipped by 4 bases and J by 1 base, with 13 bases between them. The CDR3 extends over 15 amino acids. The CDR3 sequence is CASSLDMGQNTEAFF. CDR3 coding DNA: TGCGCCAGCAGCCTTGACATGGGCCAGAACACTGAAGCTTTCTTT.

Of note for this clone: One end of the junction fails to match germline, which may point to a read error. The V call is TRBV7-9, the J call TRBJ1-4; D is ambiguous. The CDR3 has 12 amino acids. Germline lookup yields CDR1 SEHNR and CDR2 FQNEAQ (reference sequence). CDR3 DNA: TGTTCCAGCAGAACCCAGAATGAAAAACTGTTTTTT. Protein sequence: CSSRTQNEKLFF.

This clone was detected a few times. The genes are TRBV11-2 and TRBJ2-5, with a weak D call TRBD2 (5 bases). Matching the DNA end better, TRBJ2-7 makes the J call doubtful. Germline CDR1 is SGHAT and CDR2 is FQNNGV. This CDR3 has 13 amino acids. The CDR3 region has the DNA TGTGCCAGCAGCCCGGACTGGAACTACGAGCAGTACTTC. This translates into CASSPDWNYEQYF.

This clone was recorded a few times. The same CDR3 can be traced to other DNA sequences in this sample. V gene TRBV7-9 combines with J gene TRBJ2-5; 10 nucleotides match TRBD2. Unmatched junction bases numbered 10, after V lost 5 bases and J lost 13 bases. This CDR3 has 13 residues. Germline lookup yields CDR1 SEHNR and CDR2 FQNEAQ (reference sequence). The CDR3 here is CASSGTSAQPGYF. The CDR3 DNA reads TGTGCCAGCAGCGGGACTAGCGCACAACCCGGGTACTTC.

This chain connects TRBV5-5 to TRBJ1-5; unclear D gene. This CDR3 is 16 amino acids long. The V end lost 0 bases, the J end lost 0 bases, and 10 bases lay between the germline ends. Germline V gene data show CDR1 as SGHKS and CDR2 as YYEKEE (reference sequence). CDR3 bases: TGTGCCAGCAGCTTGGGAGGGCCTATTAGCAATCAGCCCCAGCATTTT. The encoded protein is CASSLGGPISNQPQHF.

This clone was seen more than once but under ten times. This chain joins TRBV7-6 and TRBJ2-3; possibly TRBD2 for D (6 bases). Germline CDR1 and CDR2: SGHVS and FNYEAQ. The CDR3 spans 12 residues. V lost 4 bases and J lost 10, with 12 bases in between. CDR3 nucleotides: TGTGCCAGCAGCTCGGGCGGGATAGCGCAGTATTTT. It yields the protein CASSSGGIAQYF.

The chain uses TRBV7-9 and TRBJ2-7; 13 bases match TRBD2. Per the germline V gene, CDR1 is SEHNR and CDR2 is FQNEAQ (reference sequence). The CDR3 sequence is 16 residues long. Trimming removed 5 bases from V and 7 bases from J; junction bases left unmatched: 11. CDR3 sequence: CASSATSGRSSAEQYF. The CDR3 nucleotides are TGTGCCAGCAGCGCGACTAGCGGGAGGTCTTCGGCTGAGCAGTACTTC. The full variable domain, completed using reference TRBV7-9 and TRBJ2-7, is DTGVSQNPRHKITKRGQNVTFRCDPISEHNRLYWYRQTLGQGPEFLTYFQNEAQLEKSRLLSDRFSAERPKGSFSTLEIQRTEQGDSAMYLCASSATSGRSSAEQYFGPGTRLTVT.

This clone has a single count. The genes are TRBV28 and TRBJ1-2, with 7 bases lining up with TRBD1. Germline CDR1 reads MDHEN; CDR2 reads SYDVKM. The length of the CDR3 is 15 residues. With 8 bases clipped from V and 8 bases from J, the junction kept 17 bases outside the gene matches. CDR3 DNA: TGTGCCAGCCACAGCTCATGGTGGAGGGGGCAAGGCTACACCTTC. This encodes CASHSSWWRGQGYTF.

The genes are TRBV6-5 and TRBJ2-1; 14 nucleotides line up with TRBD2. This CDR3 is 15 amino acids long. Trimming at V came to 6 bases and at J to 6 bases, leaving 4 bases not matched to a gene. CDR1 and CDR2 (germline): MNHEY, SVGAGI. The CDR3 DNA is TGTGCCAGCAGCCGACTAGCGGGGGGGGTCAATGAGCAGTTCTTC. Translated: CASSRLAGGVNEQFF.

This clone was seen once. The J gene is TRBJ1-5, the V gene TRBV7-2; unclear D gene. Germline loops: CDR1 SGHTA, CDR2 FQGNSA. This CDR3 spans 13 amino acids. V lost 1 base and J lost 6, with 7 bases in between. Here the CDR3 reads CASSLVSGQPQHF. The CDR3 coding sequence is TGTGCCAGCAGCTTAGTCTCAGGTCAGCCCCAGCATTTT.